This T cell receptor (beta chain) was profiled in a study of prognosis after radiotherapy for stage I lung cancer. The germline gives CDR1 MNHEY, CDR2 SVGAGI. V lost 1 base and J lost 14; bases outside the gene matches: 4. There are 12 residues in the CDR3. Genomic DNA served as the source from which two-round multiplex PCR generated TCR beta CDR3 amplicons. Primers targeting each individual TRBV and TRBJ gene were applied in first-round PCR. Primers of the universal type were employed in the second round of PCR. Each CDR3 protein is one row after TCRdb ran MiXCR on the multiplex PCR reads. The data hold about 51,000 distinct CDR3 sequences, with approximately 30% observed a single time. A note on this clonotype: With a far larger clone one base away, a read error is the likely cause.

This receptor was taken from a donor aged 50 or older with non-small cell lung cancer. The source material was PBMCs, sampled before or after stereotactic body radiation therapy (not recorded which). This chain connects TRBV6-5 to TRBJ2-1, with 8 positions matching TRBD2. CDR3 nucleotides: TGTGCCAGCAGTTACTACTCGGGAGGGAAGTTCTTC. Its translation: CASSYYSGGKFF.